These 15 T cell receptor beta chains were all obtained from the same sample, sequenced in a study of post-analysis software for immune sequencing data. General study results and limits: Patients used roughly five TRBV segments, including TRBV5-6, TRBV5-1 and TRBV20-1, more often than controls.

These receptors' targets are unknown. The TCR beta cDNA libraries contained unique molecular identifiers. Each CDR3 protein gets one entry after TCRdb re-called the PCR reads with MiXCR. The sample comprises roughly 410,000 distinct CDR3 sequences, around 37% of which are singletons, and around an eighth rests with the top ten. Sample: blood. The source of these receptors is a girl aged 10 to 17 with multiple sclerosis.

The chain is built from TRBV12-3 or TRBV12-4 and TRBJ1-1; possibly TRBD1 for D (5 bases). Trimming took off 3 bases at V and 7 bases at J, with 9 bases between the two ends. The CDR3 is made up of 12 amino acids. CDR3 residues: CASSFLGVEAFF. The CDR3 region has the DNA TGTGCCAGCAGTTTTTTGGGGGTTGAAGCTTTCTTT.

The chain joins TRBV7-9 to TRBJ1-4, with D uncertain. Trimming left V 4 bases short and J 7 bases short, with 16 bases between. Germline CDR1 reads SEHNR; CDR2 reads FQNEAQ (reference sequence). CDR3 length: 15 amino acids. The CDR3 coding sequence is TGTGCCAGCAGCTACCGGGTATGGGCAGGTGAAAAACTGTTTTTT. This codes for CASSYRVWAGEKLFF.

The chain employs TRBV27 and TRBJ2-3; D is unclear. V was shortened by 5 bases and J by 3 bases, with 12 bases between the two germline ends. The CDR3 sequence is 14 residues long. CDR1 and CDR2 (germline): MNHEY, SMNVEV (reference sequence). DNA for the CDR3: TGTGCCAGCAGTCTTTGGGGATTTACAGATACGCAGTATTTT. Translated: CASSLWGFTDTQYF.

This clonotype was found a few times. The V gene is TRBV7-9, the J gene TRBJ2-6; TRBD1 or TRBD2 may be the D gene (7 bases each). The V end lost 10 bases, the J end lost 2 bases, and 18 bases lay between the germline ends. CDR3 length: 16 residues. CDR1 is SEHNR and CDR2 is FQNEAQ in the germline V gene (reference sequence). DNA for the CDR3: TGTGCCACCCCGACAGGGAGGGGGACTGGGGCCAACGTCCTGACTTTC. The encoded protein is CATPTGRGTGANVLTF.

This chain's CDR3 is CASSETEYNEQFF. The DNA for the CDR3 is TGTGCCAGCAGCGAGACGGAATACAATGAGCAGTTCTTC. The J gene is TRBJ2-1, the V gene TRBV5-4; D gene uncertain. V was pared by 4 bases and J by 4 bases, with 9 bases between. This CDR3 comprises 13 residues. In germline, CDR1 is SGHNT, CDR2 YYREEE (reference sequence).

The rearrangement joins TRBV4-1 to TRBJ2-1; D possibly uses TRBD1 or TRBD2 (6 bases each). Germline CDR1 reads MGHRA; CDR2 reads YSYEKL. V lost 1 base and J lost 2, with 15 bases in between. The length of the CDR3 is 17 residues. CDR3 region: CASSQARGPKPYNEQFF. The CDR3, as DNA: TGCGCCAGCAGCCAAGCTCGGGGGCCAAAGCCCTACAATGAGCAGTTCTTC.

The chain employs TRBV24-1 and TRBJ1-5; tentatively, D is TRBD1 (5 bases). The length of the CDR3 is 14 residues. Germline V CDR1 and CDR2: KGHDR, SFDVKD. Between the trimmed V and J ends, which lost 4 bases and 3 bases, there was a span of 9 bases. CDR3 amino acids: CATSDPGTNQPQHF. CDR3 nucleotides: TGTGCCACCAGTGACCCAGGGACCAATCAGCCCCAGCATTTT.

The chain recombines TRBV5-7 with TRBJ2-5, with D unresolved. The closer fit of TRBJ2-7 to the DNA end suggests the J call may be wrong. TRBV5-7 carries the ORF label, with uncertain function. CDR3 length: 12 residues. CDR3 sequence reads: CASSNVPYEQYF. The CDR3 DNA follows: TGTGCCAGCAGCAACGTTCCCTACGAGCAGTACTTC.

This clonotype has a count of ten or more. V usage is TRBV5-5 and J usage is TRBJ2-5; TRBD2 aligns across 11 bases. V shed 0 bases and J 3 bases; nucleotides not matched to a gene: 4. Germline V gives CDR1 SGHKS, CDR2 YYEKEE (reference sequence). The CDR3 loop spans 16 amino acids. CDR3 bases: TGTGCCAGCAGCTTGGCCGGTAGCGGGGGGGAAGAGACCCAGTACTTC. As protein: CASSLAGSGGEETQYF.

The chain employs TRBV7-2 and TRBJ1-3; no definite D call. The CDR3 has 17 amino acids. Germline-derived CDR1 and CDR2 are SGHTA and FQGNSA. The V and J ends lost 0 bases and 2 bases respectively, with 14 bases between them. In DNA, the CDR3 is TGTGCCAGCAGCTTAGCTGGTTGGGGTGGTGCTGGAAACACCATATATTTT. This sequence encodes CASSLAGWGGAGNTIYF.

This clonotype has only one observation. The gene calls are TRBV10-3 and TRBJ1-1; 8 nucleotides match TRBD1. CDR3 size: 21 residues. V lost 0 bases to trimming and J lost 0 bases; unmatched junction nucleotides: 18. Per germline, CDR1 ENHRY and CDR2 SYGVKD. The CDR3 loop reads CAISESFQGAGGKGLNTEAFF. Here the CDR3 DNA reads TGTGCCATCAGTGAGTCGTTTCAGGGGGCGGGGGGCAAGGGATTGAACACTGAAGCTTTCTTT.

The J gene is TRBJ2-7, the V gene TRBV20-1; D not certain. Germline CDR1 and CDR2: DFQATT and SNEGSKA (reference sequence). The CDR3 runs to 15 residues. V lost 0 bases and J lost 6, with 18 bases in between. CDR3 bases: TGCAGTGCTAGAGATCCGACTCTCCAACTCAGCGAGCAGTACTTC. Amino acid sequence: CSARDPTLQLSEQYF.

This clonotype was counted between two and nine times. The rearrangement uses TRBV13 and TRBJ1-2; the D is unclear. The CDR3 runs to 14 residues. Germline V CDR1 and CDR2: PRHDT, FYEKMQ (reference sequence). The V end lost 5 bases, the J end lost 6 bases, and 16 bases lay between the germline ends. In nucleotides, the CDR3 is TGTGCCAGCAGCACTCTGGAAGGGCTGCATGGCTACACCTTC. The encoded protein is CASSTLEGLHGYTF.

The chain links TRBV30 to TRBJ1-2, with 8 bases matching TRBD1. In germline, CDR1 is GTSNPN, CDR2 SVGIG (reference sequence). The CDR3 extends over 15 amino acids. J gave up 4 bases and V 2 bases, and 9 bases lay outside the gene matches. The CDR3 here is CAWSLGRTGSYGYTF. In nucleotides, the CDR3 is TGTGCCTGGAGTCTAGGGCGGACAGGGAGCTATGGCTACACCTTC.

The chain links TRBV6-5 to TRBJ2-5; 13 nucleotides match TRBD2. V lost 6 bases and J lost 6; bases outside the gene matches: 7. The CDR3 covers 15 residues. Germline CDR1 is MNHEY and CDR2 is SVGAGI. CDR3: CASSPPLAGGKTQYF. CDR3 DNA sequence: TGTGCCAGCAGCCCCCCACTAGCGGGGGGGAAGACCCAGTACTTC.